The rows below give T cell receptor beta chains drawn from one sample of a study of blood T cell repertoires in COVID-19. Assay used: immunoSEQ multiplex PCR; TCRdb lists only in-frame clones, some missing. The sample has roughly 200,000 clones; roughly 85% are singletons. Sequenced material: PBMCs or T cells enriched from blood (not recorded which). The source is a woman aged 35 to 49 with acute COVID-19. Both conserved end residues are part of each CDR3.

j_call | v_call | cdr3_aa
TRBJ2-5 | TRBV6-5 | CASSYGSAGEETQYF
TRBJ2-5 | TRBV10-2 | CASSGTPERLLRQETQYF
TRBJ1-2 | TRBV28 | CASSPDIIQGYTF
TRBJ2-2 | TRBV28 | CASSSGLTGELFF
TRBJ2-2 | TRBV3-1/TRBV3-2 | CASSPSGYTGELFF
TRBJ2-2 | TRBV29-1 | CSAGTSGRNTGELFF
TRBJ1-5 | TRBV6-1 | CASSELGTGNQPQHF
TRBJ2-5 | TRBV5-1 | CASSLNLETQYF
TRBJ1-4 | TRBV13 | CASSQRGFGNEKLFF
TRBJ1-6 | TRBV6-5 | CASSGSSYNSPLHF
TRBJ1-6 | TRBV27 | CASRPTYSFYNSPLHF
TRBJ1-1 | TRBV27 | CASSLVGGMNTEAFF
TRBJ2-7 | TRBV6-5 | CASSPSAGAFYEQYF
TRBJ1-6 | TRBV2 | CASRTQDNSPLHF
TRBJ2-5 | TRBV28 | CASSVGDRDQETQYF
TRBJ2-5 | TRBV5-1 | CASSSTGYQETQYF
TRBJ2-1 | TRBV28 | CASSLPFPSSYNEQFF
TRBJ2-1 | TRBV28 | CASTATSSNYNEQFF
TRBJ1-5 | TRBV2 | CASREGTLQPQHF
TRBJ2-2 | TRBV3-1/TRBV3-2 | CASSQGAAGELFF
TRBJ2-1 | TRBV15 | CATSRDFGSSFF
TRBJ1-5 | TRBV6-2/TRBV6-3 | CASSLDRVQPQHF
TRBJ2-1 | TRBV18 | CASSPKGLAGTGPNEQFF
TRBJ2-7 | TRBV15 | CATSTPGINYEQYF
TRBJ2-1 | TRBV18 | CASSPQSGGQGIHEQFF
TRBJ2-3 | TRBV12-3/TRBV12-4 | CASSILSTDTQYF
TRBJ2-5 | TRBV5-1 | CASSTATGGETQYF
TRBJ2-2 | TRBV14 | CASRSLPEWDRGTGELFF
TRBJ1-1 | TRBV5-4 | CASSLKGLTEAFF
TRBJ2-3 | TRBV11-2 | CASSLFRSRTDTQYF
TRBJ2-3 | TRBV6-5 | CASRQFSFTDTQYF
TRBJ2-2 | TRBV28 | CASSFLGNWMRPGELFF
TRBJ2-7 | TRBV27 | CASSRLWPDVVLEQYF
TRBJ2-7 | TRBV7-3 | CASSRDRGPYEQYF
TRBJ2-3 | TRBV12-3/TRBV12-4 | CASSLTGVGAQYF
TRBJ1-1 | TRBV5-1 | CASSLGSGNTEAFF
TRBJ1-6 | TRBV28 | CASSENRGSSPLHF
TRBJ2-6 | TRBV5-6 | CATYWQQGGTGANVLTF
TRBJ2-7 | TRBV7-9 | CASSLGDRGKDEQYF
TRBJ1-5 | TRBV6-5 | CASTHREGNWPQHF
TRBJ2-1 | TRBV28 | CASSPYRGKNEQFF
TRBJ2-5 | TRBV11-2 | CASSPTSVGKTETQYF
TRBJ2-1 | TRBV27 | CASSSLQGRGYNEQFF
TRBJ2-2 | TRBV7-6 | CASSLARTGELFF
TRBJ2-5 | TRBV24-1 | CATRGTSGRIKETQYF
TRBJ2-1 | TRBV19 | CASRPGLAGDNEQFF
TRBJ2-2 | TRBV19 | CASSWTSGHTGELFF
TRBJ1-1 | TRBV12-3/TRBV12-4 | CASSPRPSGEAFF
TRBJ1-5 | TRBV28 | CASRTTRTERPQHF
TRBJ1-1 | TRBV28 | CASSPSTVNTEAFF
TRBJ2-1 | TRBV15 | CATSRNSGSYNEQFF
TRBJ2-1 | TRBV28 | CASSLLAGGREQFF
TRBJ2-7 | TRBV28 | CASSPRTSGSYEQYF